This T cell receptor beta chain was found in a study of blood T cell repertoires in COVID-19. Some clones are missing from TCRdb's copy, which holds only in-frame ones; the method was immunoSEQ multiplex PCR. The sample includes 300,000 to 450,000 clones, about 88% of them seen just once. V was shortened by 1 base and J by 2 bases, with 17 bases between the two germline ends. The CDR3 loop spans 17 amino acids. Looked up from germline, CDR1 is LGHNA and CDR2 is YSLEER. Sequenced sample: PBMCs or T cells enriched from blood (not recorded which). The receptor comes from a woman under 40 who had recovered from COVID-19. The rearrangement joins TRBV4-3 to TRBJ1-2; a weak D match, TRBD1 (5 bases). In nucleotides, the CDR3 is TGCGCCAGCAGCCAAGGGGGGAGGTCCAGAGGCAACTATGGCTACACCTTC. The encoded protein is CASSQGGRSRGNYGYTF.